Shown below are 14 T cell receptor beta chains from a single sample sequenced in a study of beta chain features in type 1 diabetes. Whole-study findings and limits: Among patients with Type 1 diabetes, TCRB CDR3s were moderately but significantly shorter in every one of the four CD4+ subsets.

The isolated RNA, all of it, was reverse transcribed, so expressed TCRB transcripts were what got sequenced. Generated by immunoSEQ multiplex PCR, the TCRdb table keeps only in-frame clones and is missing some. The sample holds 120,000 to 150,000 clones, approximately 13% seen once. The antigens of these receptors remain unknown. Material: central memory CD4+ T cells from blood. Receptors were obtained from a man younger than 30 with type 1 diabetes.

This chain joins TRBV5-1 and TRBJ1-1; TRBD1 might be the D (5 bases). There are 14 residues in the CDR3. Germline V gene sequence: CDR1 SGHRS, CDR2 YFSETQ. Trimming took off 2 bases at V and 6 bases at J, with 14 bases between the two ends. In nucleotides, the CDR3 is TGCGCCAGCAGCTTTGAAGGGAGGGGCCCTGAAGCTTTCTTT. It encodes CASSFEGRGPEAFF. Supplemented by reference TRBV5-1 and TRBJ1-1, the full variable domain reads KAGVTQTPRYLIKTRGQQVTLSCSPISGHRSVSWYQQTPGQGLQFLFEYFSETQRNKGNFPGRFSGRQFSNSRSEMNVSTLELGDSALYLCASSFEGRGPEAFFGQGTRLTVV.

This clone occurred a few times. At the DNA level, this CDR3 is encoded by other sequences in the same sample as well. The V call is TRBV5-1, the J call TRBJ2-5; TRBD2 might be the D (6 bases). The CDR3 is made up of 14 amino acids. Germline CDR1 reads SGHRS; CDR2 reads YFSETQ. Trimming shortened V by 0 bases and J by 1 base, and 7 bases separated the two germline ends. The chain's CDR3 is CASSLVGGQETQYF. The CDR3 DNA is TGCGCCAGCAGCTTGGTGGGAGGCCAAGAGACCCAGTACTTC.

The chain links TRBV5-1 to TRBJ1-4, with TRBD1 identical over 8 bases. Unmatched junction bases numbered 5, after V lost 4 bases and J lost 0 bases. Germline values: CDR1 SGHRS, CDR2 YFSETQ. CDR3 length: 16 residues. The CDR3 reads CASSPTGGATNEKLFF. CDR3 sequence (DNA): TGCGCCAGCAGCCCTACAGGGGGTGCAACTAATGAAAAACTGTTTTTT.

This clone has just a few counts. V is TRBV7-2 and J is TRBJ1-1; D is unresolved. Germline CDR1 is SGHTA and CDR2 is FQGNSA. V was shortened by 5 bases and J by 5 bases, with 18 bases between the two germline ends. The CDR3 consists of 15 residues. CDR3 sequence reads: CASSPNIGPGTEAFF. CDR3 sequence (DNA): TGTGCCAGCAGCCCGAACATCGGACCTGGAACTGAAGCTTTCTTT. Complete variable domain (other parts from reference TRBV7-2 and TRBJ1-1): GAGVSQSPSNKVTEKGKDVELRCDPISGHTALYWYRQSLGQGLEFLIYFQGNSAPDKSGLPSDRFSAERTGGSVSTLTIQRTQQEDSAVYLCASSPNIGPGTEAFFGQGTRLTVV.

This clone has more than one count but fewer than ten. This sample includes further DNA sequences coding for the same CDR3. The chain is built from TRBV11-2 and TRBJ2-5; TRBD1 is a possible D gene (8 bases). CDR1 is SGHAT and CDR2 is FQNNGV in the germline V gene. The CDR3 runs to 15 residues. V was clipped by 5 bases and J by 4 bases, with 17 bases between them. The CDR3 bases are TGTGCCAGCAGCCCACGGACAGGGAGGGGAGAGACCCAGTACTTC. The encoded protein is CASSPRTGRGETQYF. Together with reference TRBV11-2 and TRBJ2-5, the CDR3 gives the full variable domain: EAGVAQSPRYKIIEKRQSVAFWCNPISGHATLYWYQQILGQGPKLLIQFQNNGVVDDSQLPKDRFSAERLKGVDSTLKIQPAKLEDSAVYLCASSPRTGRGETQYFGPGTRLLVL.

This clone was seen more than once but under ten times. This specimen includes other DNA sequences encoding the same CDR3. Written as DNA, the CDR3 is TGTGCCAGCAGCTTAGTAGGGGGGCTTAGCACAGATACGCAGTATTTT. Protein: CASSLVGGLSTDTQYF. The V and J genes are TRBV7-6 and TRBJ2-3; D could derive from TRBD1 or TRBD2 (6 bases each). This CDR3 spans 16 amino acids. V lost 1 base to trimming and J lost 0 bases, with 11 bases between them. Germline V gene lookup returns CDR1 SGHVS and CDR2 FNYEAQ.

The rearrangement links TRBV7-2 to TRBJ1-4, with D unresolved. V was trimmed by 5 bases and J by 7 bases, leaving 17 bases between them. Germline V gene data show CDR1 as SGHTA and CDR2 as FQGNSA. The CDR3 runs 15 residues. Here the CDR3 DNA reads TGTGCCAGCAGCACGGCCCCCGGACGGGGTGAAAAACTGTTTTTT. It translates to CASSTAPGRGEKLFF.

In nucleotides, the CDR3 is TGCAGCGTCGTGGGACGGTTCCAAGAGACCCAGTACTTC. Translation: CSVVGRFQETQYF. The chain carries TRBV29-1 and TRBJ2-5; D is perhaps TRBD1 or TRBD2 (5 bases each). Germline CDR1 is SQVTM and CDR2 is ANQGSEA. This CDR3 spans 13 amino acids. V was shortened by 6 bases and J by 1 base, with 12 bases between the two germline ends.

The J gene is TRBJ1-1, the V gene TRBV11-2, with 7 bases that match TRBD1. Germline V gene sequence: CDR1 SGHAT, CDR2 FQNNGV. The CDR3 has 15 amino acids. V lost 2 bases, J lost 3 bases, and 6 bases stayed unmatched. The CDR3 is CASSLSRGLHTEAFF. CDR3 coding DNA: TGTGCCAGCAGCTTATCGAGGGGGCTTCACACTGAAGCTTTCTTT.

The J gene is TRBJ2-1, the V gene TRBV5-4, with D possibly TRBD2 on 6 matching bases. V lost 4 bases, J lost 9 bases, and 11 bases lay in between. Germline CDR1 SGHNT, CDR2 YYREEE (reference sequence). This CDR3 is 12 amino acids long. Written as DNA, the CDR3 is TGTGCCAGCAGCGAGGTGGGGGGTGAGCAGTTCTTC. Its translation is CASSEVGGEQFF.

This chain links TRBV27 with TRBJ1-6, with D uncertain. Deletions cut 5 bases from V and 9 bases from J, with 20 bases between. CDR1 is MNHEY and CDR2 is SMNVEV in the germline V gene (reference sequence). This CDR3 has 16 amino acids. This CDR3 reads CASSTTGYAGGSPLHF. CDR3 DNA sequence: TGTGCCAGCAGTACGACGGGTTACGCAGGAGGTTCACCCCTCCACTTT.

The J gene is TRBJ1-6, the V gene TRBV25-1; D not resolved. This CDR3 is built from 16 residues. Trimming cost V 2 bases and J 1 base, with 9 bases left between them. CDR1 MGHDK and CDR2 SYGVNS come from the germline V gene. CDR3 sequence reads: CASSERSGSYNSPLHF. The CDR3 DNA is TGTGCCAGCAGTGAAAGGTCGGGATCCTATAATTCACCCCTCCACTTT.

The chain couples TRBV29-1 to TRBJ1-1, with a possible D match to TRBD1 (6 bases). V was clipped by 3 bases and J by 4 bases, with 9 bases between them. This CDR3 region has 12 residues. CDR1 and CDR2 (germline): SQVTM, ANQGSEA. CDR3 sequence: CSVEGGGTEAFF. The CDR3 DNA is TGCAGCGTTGAGGGGGGCGGCACTGAAGCTTTCTTT.

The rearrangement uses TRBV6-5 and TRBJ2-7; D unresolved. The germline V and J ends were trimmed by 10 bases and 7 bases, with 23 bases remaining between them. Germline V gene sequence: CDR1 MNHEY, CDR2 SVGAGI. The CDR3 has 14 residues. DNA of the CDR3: TGTGCCACCCACAAGGGCCCCCACGTCAAAGAGCAGTACTTC. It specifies CATHKGPHVKEQYF.